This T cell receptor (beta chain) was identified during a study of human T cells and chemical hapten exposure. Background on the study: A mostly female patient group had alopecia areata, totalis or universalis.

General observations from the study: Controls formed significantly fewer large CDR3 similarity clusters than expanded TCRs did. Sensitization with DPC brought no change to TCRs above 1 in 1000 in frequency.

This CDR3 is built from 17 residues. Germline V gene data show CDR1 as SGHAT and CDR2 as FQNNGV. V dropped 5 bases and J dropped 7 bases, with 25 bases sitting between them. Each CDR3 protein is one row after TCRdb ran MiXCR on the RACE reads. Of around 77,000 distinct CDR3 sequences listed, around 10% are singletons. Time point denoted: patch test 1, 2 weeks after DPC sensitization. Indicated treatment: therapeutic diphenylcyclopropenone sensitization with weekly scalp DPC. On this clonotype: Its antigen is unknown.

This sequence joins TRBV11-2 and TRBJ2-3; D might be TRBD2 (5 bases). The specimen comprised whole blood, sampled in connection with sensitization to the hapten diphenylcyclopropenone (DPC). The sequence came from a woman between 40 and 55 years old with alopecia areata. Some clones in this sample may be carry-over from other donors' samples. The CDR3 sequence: CASSPTALAVFGNTQYF. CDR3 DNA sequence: TGTGCCAGCAGCCCGACCGCTCTAGCAGTTTTCGGGAATACGCAGTATTTT.